These 12 T cell receptor beta chains originate from one sample sequenced in a study of T cell clones after liver transplantation. Here immunoSEQ multiplex PCR was the method, and the copy in TCRdb shows in-frame clones only, minus some. The sample has tens of thousands of clones; about 77% are singletons. The material sequenced was CD8+ T cells from blood, taken around 54 months after liver transplant. The receptors shown here come from a human patient who received a liver transplant. Some T cells may be the graft donor's.

The chain couples TRBV28 to TRBJ1-2, with a possible D match to TRBD1 (6 bases). The CDR3 runs 13 residues. Germline V gene lookup returns CDR1 MDHEN and CDR2 SYDVKM. V shed 7 bases and J shed 2 bases, with 11 bases lying between them. The CDR3 here is CASTVQGNYGYTF. CDR3 bases: TGTGCCAGCACCGTTCAGGGGAACTATGGCTACACCTTC.

The chain has TRBV29-1 and TRBJ1-2, with D uncertain. From germline, CDR1 is SQVTM and CDR2 ANQGSEA. The CDR3 spans 12 residues. Trimming removed 7 bases from V and 3 bases from J, with 12 bases in between. The DNA for the CDR3 is TGCAGCGAGCGGACGGAGTACTATGGCTACACCTTC. Translation gives CSERTEYYGYTF.

This chain links TRBV6-5 with TRBJ2-5, with a tentative D call TRBD2 (5 bases). Looked up from germline, CDR1 is MNHEY and CDR2 is SVGAGI. Trimming removed 0 bases at V and 10 bases at J, with 15 bases between. This CDR3 has 14 residues. The DNA for the CDR3 is TGTGCCAGCAGTTACTCGAAGGCTCATCGGGGCCAGTACTTC. Its translation is CASSYSKAHRGQYF.

CDR3 nucleotides: TGTGCCAGTAAAAAGGAACCGGGACAGTTCTACGAGCAGTACTTC. Its translation: CASKKEPGQFYEQYF. The rearrangement uses TRBV6-1 and TRBJ2-7; 7 nucleotides align to TRBD1. Trimming took 9 bases from V and 3 from J; bases not matched to a gene: 14. The CDR3 runs 15 residues. Germline CDR1 and CDR2: MNHNS and SASEGT.

The rearrangement links TRBV29-1 to TRBJ2-7; TRBD1 agrees at 10 bases. The CDR3 is made up of 13 amino acids. Germline V gene data show CDR1 as SQVTM and CDR2 as ANQGSEA. V lost 6 bases to trimming and J lost 4 bases; unmatched junction nucleotides: 6. The CDR3 coding sequence is TGCAGCGTACACGGACAGGGGGAATACGAGCAGTACTTC. Its translation: CSVHGQGEYEQYF.

This chain connects TRBV15 to TRBJ2-1; the match to TRBD1 covers 8 bases. Per germline, CDR1 LNHNV and CDR2 YYDKDF (reference sequence). V lost 5 bases to trimming and J lost 12 bases; unmatched junction nucleotides: 3. This CDR3 comprises 11 residues. The CDR3 sequence: CATSSTGVQFF. The CDR3 nucleotides read TGTGCCACCAGCTCGACAGGGGTGCAGTTCTTC.

The chain carries TRBV11-2 and TRBJ1-1, with 10 bases that match TRBD1. CDR3 length: 15 amino acids. The germline V gene encodes CDR1 SGHAT and CDR2 FQNNGV. V shed 7 bases and J 3 bases; nucleotides not matched to a gene: 8. The CDR3 nucleotides are TGTGCCAGCACCCCGTGGACAGGGGGGGACACTGAAGCTTTCTTT. The encoded protein is CASTPWTGGDTEAFF.

The chain couples TRBV7-9 to TRBJ1-2; the D gene is possibly TRBD1 (5 bases). This CDR3 spans 12 amino acids. The V gene's germline CDR1 is SEHNR and CDR2 FQNEAQ (reference sequence). Trimming took 5 bases from V and 4 from J, leaving 8 bases between them. DNA of the CDR3: TGTGCCAGCAGCCTGGACATCTATGGCTACACCTTC. It codes for CASSLDIYGYTF.

V is TRBV11-2 and J is TRBJ2-7; 9 bases agree with TRBD1. This CDR3 contains 17 residues. CDR1 and CDR2 (germline): SGHAT, FQNNGV. The J segment lost 0 bases and the V segment lost 0 bases, leaving 6 bases of the junction unmatched. CDR3 residues: CASSLDPGQGFSYEQYF. As DNA, the CDR3 is TGTGCCAGCAGCTTAGATCCGGGACAGGGTTTCTCCTACGAGCAGTACTTC. Looking up the rest from reference TRBV11-2 and TRBJ2-7 gives the full variable domain: EAGVAQSPRYKIIEKRQSVAFWCNPISGHATLYWYQQILGQGPKLLIQFQNNGVVDDSQLPKDRFSAERLKGVDSTLKIQPAKLEDSAVYLCASSLDPGQGFSYEQYFGPGTRLTVT.

The genes are TRBV27 and TRBJ2-3, with 13 bases aligning to TRBD2. This CDR3 spans 16 amino acids. After removal of 5 bases from V and 6 bases from J, the junction contained 8 bases not matched to a gene. Germline CDR1 reads MNHEY; CDR2 reads SMNVEV (reference sequence). The CDR3 spells CASSPGTSGARDTQYF. DNA for the CDR3: TGTGCCAGCAGTCCAGGGACTAGCGGGGCGCGGGATACGCAGTATTTT.

CDR3 nucleotides: TGTGCCAGCAGCCCGACAGGTCTCTACGAGCAGTACTTC. Encoded protein: CASSPTGLYEQYF. The rearrangement joins TRBV7-6 to TRBJ2-7; D may be TRBD1 (6 bases). The CDR3 covers 13 residues. Germline CDR1 SGHVS, CDR2 FNYEAQ. The ends were cut back, 5 bases at V and 3 bases at J, with 11 bases in the middle.

V and J are TRBV12-5 and TRBJ1-1; 8 bases line up with TRBD1. The CDR3 contains 14 residues. With V trimmed by 2 bases and J by 6 bases, 5 bases remained unmatched. Germline assignment: CDR1 LGHNT and CDR2 FRNRAP. The CDR3 coding sequence is TGTGCTAGTGGTTTGTTAGGACAGGGCCCTGAAGCTTTCTTT. Translated: CASGLLGQGPEAFF.